This entry lists 19 T cell receptor beta chains sequenced from one sample in a study of CD8 T cells in ankylosing spondylitis. TCRdb re-analysed the 5' RACE reads in MiXCR, keeping a single row per CDR3 protein. The data contain about 340,000 distinct CDR3 sequences, about 14% of them seen just once; the ten biggest clones take up around 1%. Material: blood, either unsorted or a sorted T cell fraction (not recorded which). The receptors originated from a male donor with ankylosing spondylitis or in good health (not recorded which).

The chain joins TRBV5-5 to TRBJ2-7, with 10 nucleotides matching TRBD1. Germline assignment: CDR1 SGHKS and CDR2 YYEKEE (reference sequence). The CDR3 spans 15 residues. Unmatched junction bases numbered 5, after V lost 4 bases and J lost 1 base. The CDR3 protein is CASSPGTGESYEQYF. The DNA for the CDR3 is TGTGCCAGCAGCCCAGGGACAGGGGAATCCTACGAGCAGTACTTC.

This clonotype was observed a few times. The V call is TRBV5-1, the J call TRBJ1-1; D not resolved. From germline, CDR1 is SGHRS and CDR2 YFSETQ. CDR3 size: 14 residues. V was trimmed by 2 bases and J by 1 base, leaving 9 bases between them. CDR3 in amino acids: CASSFKGENTEAFF. Written as DNA, the CDR3 is TGCGCCAGCAGCTTCAAAGGAGAGAACACTGAAGCTTTCTTT.

The chain carries TRBV2 and TRBJ2-5; D gene ambiguous. This CDR3 contains 12 residues. From germline, CDR1 is SNHLY and CDR2 FYNNEI. V was shortened by 3 bases and J by 5 bases, with 7 bases between the two germline ends. CDR3 bases: TGTGCCAGCAGTGAGGGTTGGGAGACCCAGTACTTC. It translates to CASSEGWETQYF.

This clonotype has more than one count but fewer than ten. The rearrangement links TRBV5-1 to TRBJ2-3; perhaps D is TRBD1 or TRBD2 (5 bases each). Germline CDR1 and CDR2: SGHRS and YFSETQ. The CDR3 has 14 residues. V gave up 2 bases and J gave up 3 bases, with 10 bases separating them. The CDR3 DNA reads as TGCGCCAGCAGCTTCGGGGCTAATACAGATACGCAGTATTTT. Translating gives CASSFGANTDTQYF.

This chain connects TRBV7-2 to TRBJ1-2, with D possibly being TRBD1 (5 bases). Germline CDR1 and CDR2: SGHTA and FQGNSA. V lost 6 bases, J lost 3 bases, and 14 bases lay in between. The CDR3 runs 14 residues. CDR3 nucleotides: TGTGCCAGCAGTCGTAGGGGAGGGGACTATGGCTACACCTTC. This codes for CASSRRGGDYGYTF. The variable domain in full, completed from reference TRBV7-2 and TRBJ1-2, reads GAGVSQSPSNKVTEKGKDVELRCDPISGHTALYWYRQSLGQGLEFLIYFQGNSAPDKSGLPSDRFSAERTGGSVSTLTIQRTQQEDSAVYLCASSRRGGDYGYTFGSGTRLTVV.

This clonotype was counted a few times. The rearrangement uses TRBV20-1 and TRBJ2-1; D is ambiguous. Trimming shortened V by 5 bases and J by 11 bases, and 13 bases separated the two germline ends. Germline-derived CDR1 and CDR2 are DFQATT and SNEGSKA (reference sequence). The CDR3 length is 11 residues. CDR3 in DNA: TGCAGTGCTTCCGAGGTGACTCAGCAGTTCTTC. As protein: CSASEVTQQFF.

This chain links TRBV3-1 with TRBJ1-6; unclear D gene. CDR1 and CDR2 (germline): LGHDT, YNNKEL (reference sequence). The CDR3 consists of 16 residues. Trimming removed 3 bases at V and 5 bases at J, with 14 bases between. The CDR3 nucleotides are TGTGCCAGCAGCCACGGCGGGAGAGGGAATAATTCACCCCTCCACTTT. Translated, it gives CASSHGGRGNNSPLHF.

A few counts support this clonotype. CDR3 in amino acids: CSARTSGGYTF. Written as DNA, the CDR3 is TGCAGTGCTAGGACCTCCGGAGGCTACACCTTC. J is TRBJ1-2 and V is TRBV20-1; D gene ambiguous. This CDR3 has 11 amino acids. CDR1 and CDR2 from the germline V gene are DFQATT and SNEGSKA (reference sequence). Between the trimmed V and J ends, which lost 3 bases and 8 bases, there was a span of 10 bases.

This clonotype was counted only a few times. This rearrangement joins TRBV3-1 to TRBJ2-1, with 10 bases fitting TRBD2. Germline CDR1 reads LGHDT; CDR2 reads YNNKEL (reference sequence). This CDR3 spans 13 amino acids. V lost 4 bases, J lost 14 bases, and 8 bases stayed unmatched. The CDR3 spells CASSPGGTSVEFF. CDR3 DNA sequence: TGTGCCAGCAGCCCCGGGGGGACTAGCGTAGAGTTCTTC.

This clonotype was seen just once. The chain uses TRBV5-1 and TRBJ1-2; D call uncertain. Between the trimmed V and J ends, which lost 4 bases and 3 bases, there was a span of 10 bases. There are 13 residues in the CDR3. Germline values: CDR1 SGHRS, CDR2 YFSETQ. The CDR3: CASSPPSDYGYTF. In DNA form, the CDR3 reads TGCGCCAGCAGCCCGCCCTCTGACTATGGCTACACCTTC.

The chain carries TRBV5-1 and TRBJ1-1; D unresolved. CDR3 length equals 15 residues. V lost 0 bases and J lost 1, with 10 bases in between. In germline, CDR1 is SGHRS, CDR2 YFSETQ. The CDR3 protein is CASSLAMGGNTEAFF. For the CDR3, the DNA is TGCGCCAGCAGCTTGGCGATGGGCGGGAACACTGAAGCTTTCTTT.

Ten or more counts support this clonotype. The chain couples TRBV3-1 to TRBJ1-4; a weak D match, TRBD1 (6 bases). V was shortened by 1 base and J by 7 bases, with 13 bases between the two germline ends. Germline-derived CDR1 and CDR2 are LGHDT and YNNKEL (reference sequence). The length of the CDR3 is 15 residues. The CDR3 reads CASSQGPGAIEKLFF. CDR3 sequence (DNA): TGTGCCAGCAGCCAAGGCCCGGGGGCAATTGAAAAACTGTTTTTT.

The chain is built from TRBV7-2 and TRBJ2-7; D possibly corresponds to TRBD1 (6 bases). Trimming took 5 bases from V and 6 from J, leaving 14 bases between them. This CDR3 spans 13 amino acids. Germline loops: CDR1 SGHTA, CDR2 FQGNSA. The CDR3 region has the DNA TGTGCCAGCAGCCCGAGCGACAGGCGCGAGCAGTACTTC. Its translation is CASSPSDRREQYF. The variable domain in full, completed from reference TRBV7-2 and TRBJ2-7, reads GAGVSQSPSNKVTEKGKDVELRCDPISGHTALYWYRQSLGQGLEFLIYFQGNSAPDKSGLPSDRFSAERTGGSVSTLTIQRTQQEDSAVYLCASSPSDRREQYFGPGTRLTVT.

The chain employs TRBV10-3 and TRBJ1-5; D not certain. V was clipped by 10 bases and J by 3 bases, with 16 bases between them. The CDR3 extends over 14 amino acids. Germline values: CDR1 ENHRY, CDR2 SYGVKD. The CDR3 DNA sequence: TGTGCCAGTTGGACGGGAGTGATCAATCAGCCCCAGCATTTT. Encoded protein: CASWTGVINQPQHF.

This clonotype was observed a handful of times. In DNA form, the CDR3 reads TGTGCCAGCAGTGGAACCCCGGGACTAGCGACCCCTGATACGCAGTATTTT. Translation: CASSGTPGLATPDTQYF. This chain joins TRBV27 and TRBJ2-3, with TRBD2 matching 10 bases. V gave up 5 bases and J gave up 6 bases; unmatched junction bases: 14. This CDR3 is 17 amino acids long. Germline V gene data show CDR1 as MNHEY and CDR2 as SMNVEV (reference sequence).

This clonotype has a handful of counts. The chain combines TRBV20-1 with TRBJ2-5, with unresolved D. Trimming took off 6 bases at V and 2 bases at J, with 16 bases between the two ends. This CDR3 spans 14 amino acids. Germline lookup yields CDR1 DFQATT and CDR2 SNEGSKA (reference sequence). CDR3 in amino acids: CSAPRTLLQETQYF. CDR3 DNA sequence: TGCAGTGCCCCTAGGACCCTCCTTCAAGAGACCCAGTACTTC.

In its sample, this clonotype was seen many times. The chain joins TRBV5-1 to TRBJ2-2; no clear D gene. CDR3 size: 15 residues. The germline V gene encodes CDR1 SGHRS and CDR2 YFSETQ. Deletions cut 4 bases from V and 2 bases from J, with 12 bases between. The CDR3 DNA reads TGCGCCAGCAGCGAGAGGCTCTTCAACACCGGGGAGCTGTTTTTT. It translates to CASSERLFNTGELFF. Using reference TRBV5-1 and TRBJ2-2 for the parts outside the CDR3, the full variable domain is KAGVTQTPRYLIKTRGQQVTLSCSPISGHRSVSWYQQTPGQGLQFLFEYFSETQRNKGNFPGRFSGRQFSNSRSEMNVSTLELGDSALYLCASSERLFNTGELFFGEGSRLTVL.

The rearrangement uses TRBV27 and TRBJ2-7, with D possibly called TRBD1 or TRBD2 (5 bases each). There are 14 residues in the CDR3. In germline, CDR1 is MNHEY, CDR2 SMNVEV (reference sequence). The ends were cut back, 7 bases at V and 4 bases at J, with 17 bases in the middle. The DNA of the CDR3 is TGTGCCAGCACAAAAAACAACGGGGCGTACGAGCAGTACTTC. This sequence encodes CASTKNNGAYEQYF.

The chain uses TRBV7-9 and TRBJ2-2; D gene unclear. Trimming removed 0 bases from V and 2 bases from J, with 7 bases in between. There are 15 residues in the CDR3. In germline, CDR1 is SEHNR, CDR2 FQNEAQ (reference sequence). For the CDR3, the DNA is TGTGCCAGCAGCTTAGCACGGCTAAACACCGGGGAGCTGTTTTTT. As protein: CASSLARLNTGELFF.